This T cell receptor (beta chain) was obtained from a study of CD8 T cells in Susac syndrome. The germline gives CDR1 MGHRA, CDR2 YSYEKL. Trimming took 3 bases from V and 9 from J, leaving 15 bases between them. The length of the CDR3 is 14 residues. Sequencing of TCR beta, carried out with a high-throughput approach, was applied to CD8+ and CD4+ T cells from the blood. Both CD4+ and CD8+ T cells were negatively isolated, and TEMRA cells underwent FACS enrichment. RNA, at about 0.5 to 1 ug, was reverse transcribed with random hexamers. TCRdb passed the immunoSEQ multiplex PCR reads through MiXCR, listing each CDR3 protein once. The table has 90,000 to 150,000 distinct CDR3 sequences, 93% seen once.

The receptor comes from a human donor with multiple sclerosis. Sequenced sample: CD4+ T cells from PBMCs. The rearrangement uses TRBV4-1 and TRBJ2-1; D might be TRBD1 (6 bases). CDR3 region: CASSHVTGQSEQFF. The CDR3 region has the DNA TGCGCCAGCAGCCACGTCACAGGGCAGAGTGAGCAGTTCTTC.